Here is one T cell receptor (beta chain) with its context. What it binds is unknown. The record originates from a study of neoadjuvant nivolumab and ipilimumab in lung cancer. Method: immunoSEQ multiplex PCR; TCRdb's copy keeps in-frame clones and lacks some. The sample includes more than 40,000 clones, about 89% seen only once; the top ten take under 4.5%. Study-level findings and limits: From pretherapy to surgery, tumor richness and clonality rose with dual therapy. Only a small number of samples underwent TCR sequencing. Resected tumors had greater TCR richness and clonality than uninvolved lung. Higher pretherapy blood TCR richness went with higher resected-tumor richness.

Trimming left V 6 bases short and J 6 bases short, with 9 bases between. CDR3 length: 12 residues. The germline V gene has CDR1 MDHEN and CDR2 SYDVKM. V usage is TRBV28 and J usage is TRBJ1-5, with D uncertain. Sample: blood, taken before neoadjuvant nivolumab, alone or with ipilimumab. This receptor was taken from an adult with non-small cell lung cancer. Some clones in this sample may be carry-over from other donors' samples. The CDR3 is CASSVRGQPQHF. The CDR3 DNA reads as TGTGCCAGCAGCGTAAGAGGTCAGCCCCAGCATTTT.